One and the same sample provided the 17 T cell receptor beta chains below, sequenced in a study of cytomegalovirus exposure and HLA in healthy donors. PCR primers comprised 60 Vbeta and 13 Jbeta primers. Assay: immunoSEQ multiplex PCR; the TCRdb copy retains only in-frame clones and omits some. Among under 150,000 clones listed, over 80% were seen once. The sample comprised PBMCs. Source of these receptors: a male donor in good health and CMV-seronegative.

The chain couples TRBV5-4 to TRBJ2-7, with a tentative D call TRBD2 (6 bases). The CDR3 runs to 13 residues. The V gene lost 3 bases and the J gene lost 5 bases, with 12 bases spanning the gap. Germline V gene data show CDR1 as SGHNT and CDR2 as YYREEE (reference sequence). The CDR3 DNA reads TGTGCCAGCAGCTCCCCGGGAGTCGACGAGCAGTACTTC. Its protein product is CASSSPGVDEQYF.

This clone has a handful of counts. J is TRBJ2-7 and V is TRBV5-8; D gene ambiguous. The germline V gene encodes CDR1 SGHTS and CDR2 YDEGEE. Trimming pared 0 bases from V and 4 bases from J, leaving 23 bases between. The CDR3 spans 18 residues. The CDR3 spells CASSLGSVIISRIYEQYF. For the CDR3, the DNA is TGTGCCAGCAGCTTGGGGAGTGTTATTATCAGTCGAATTTACGAGCAGTACTTC.

The CDR3 here is CASVTGLAKGEQFF. The CDR3 DNA sequence: TGTGCCAGCGTTACGGGACTAGCAAAGGGTGAGCAGTTCTTC. The chain joins TRBV7-2 to TRBJ2-1; 9 nucleotides align to TRBD2. Germline-derived CDR1 and CDR2 are SGHTA and FQGNSA. The CDR3 length is 14 residues. Germline trimming cut 8 bases from V and 9 bases from J; bases unmatched to any gene: 11.

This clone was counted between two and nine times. For the CDR3, the DNA is TGTGCCAGCAGTGACTCGGAGGGGAGGCCCTACAATGAGCAGTTCTTC. Amino acid sequence: CASSDSEGRPYNEQFF. This chain connects TRBV6-4 to TRBJ2-1; tentatively, D is TRBD2 (6 bases). Germline V gene sequence: CDR1 MRHNA, CDR2 SNTAGT. V shed 0 bases and J shed 2 bases, with 11 bases lying between them. The CDR3 runs 16 residues.

The CDR3 region is CASSWGQGAGYTF. The CDR3 region has the DNA TGCGCCAGCAGCTGGGGGCAGGGGGCTGGCTACACCTTC. The rearrangement joins TRBV5-1 to TRBJ1-2, with 8 bases lining up with TRBD1. Trimming at V came to 3 bases and at J to 7 bases, leaving 5 bases not matched to a gene. Germline loops: CDR1 SGHRS, CDR2 YFSETQ. The CDR3 sequence is 13 residues long.

CDR3 loop: CASSFEESNNSPLHF. The CDR3 coding sequence is TGTGCCAGCAGTTTTGAAGAGAGTAATAATTCACCCCTCCACTTT. The chain has TRBV28 and TRBJ1-6; no definite D call. The V gene lost 3 bases and the J gene lost 5 bases, with 11 bases spanning the gap. CDR1 and CDR2 from the germline V gene are MDHEN and SYDVKM. The CDR3 totals 15 residues. Filled out from reference TRBV28 and TRBJ1-6, the complete variable domain reads DVKVTQSSRYLVKRTGEKVFLECVQDMDHENMFWYRQDPGLGLRLIYFSYDVKMKEKGDIPEGYSVSREKKERFSLILESASTNQTSMYLCASSFEESNNSPLHFGNGTRLTVT.

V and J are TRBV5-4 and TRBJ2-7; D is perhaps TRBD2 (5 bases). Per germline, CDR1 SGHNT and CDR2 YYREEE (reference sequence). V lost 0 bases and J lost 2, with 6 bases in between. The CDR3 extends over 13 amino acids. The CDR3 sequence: CASSLVGTYEQYF. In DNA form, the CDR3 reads TGTGCCAGCAGCTTGGTCGGGACCTACGAGCAGTACTTC.

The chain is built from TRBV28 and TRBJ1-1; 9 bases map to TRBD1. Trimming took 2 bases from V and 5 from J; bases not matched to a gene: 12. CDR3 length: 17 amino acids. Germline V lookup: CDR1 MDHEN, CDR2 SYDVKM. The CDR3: CASSLDRGRGWSTEAFF. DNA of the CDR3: TGTGCCAGCAGTTTAGACAGGGGGAGAGGGTGGAGTACTGAAGCTTTCTTT.

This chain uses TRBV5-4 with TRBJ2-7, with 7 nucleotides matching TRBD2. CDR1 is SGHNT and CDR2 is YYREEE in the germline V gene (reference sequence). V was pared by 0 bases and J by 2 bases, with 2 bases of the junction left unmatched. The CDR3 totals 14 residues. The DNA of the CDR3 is TGTGCCAGCAGCTTGGGCGGGAGCCCCTACGAGCAGTACTTC. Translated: CASSLGGSPYEQYF. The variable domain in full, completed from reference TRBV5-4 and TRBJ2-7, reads ETGVTQSPTHLIKTRGQQVTLRCSSQSGHNTVSWYQQALGQGPQFIFQYYREEENGRGNFPPRFSGLQFPNYSSELNVNALELDDSALYLCASSLGGSPYEQYFGPGTRLTVT.

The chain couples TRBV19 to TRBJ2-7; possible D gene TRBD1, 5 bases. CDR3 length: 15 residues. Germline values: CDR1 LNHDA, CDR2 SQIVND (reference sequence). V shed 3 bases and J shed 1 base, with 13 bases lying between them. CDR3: CASSMGWGSSYEQYF. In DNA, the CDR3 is TGTGCCAGTAGTATGGGGTGGGGCAGTTCCTACGAGCAGTACTTC.

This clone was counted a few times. In DNA, the CDR3 is TGTGCCAGTAGTATAAGATGGGGGACATTCTACGAGCAGTACTTC. This encodes CASSIRWGTFYEQYF. The chain couples TRBV19 to TRBJ2-7, with a possible D match to TRBD1 (6 bases). There are 15 residues in the CDR3. Looked up from germline, CDR1 is LNHDA and CDR2 is SQIVND (reference sequence). The germline V and J ends were trimmed by 2 bases and 3 bases, with 14 bases remaining between them.

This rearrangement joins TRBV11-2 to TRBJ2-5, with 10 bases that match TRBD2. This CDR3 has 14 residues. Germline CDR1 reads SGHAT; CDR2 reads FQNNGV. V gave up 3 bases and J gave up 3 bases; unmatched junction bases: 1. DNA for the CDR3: TGTGCCAGCAGCTTGCTAGCGGGGGAAGAGACCCAGTACTTC. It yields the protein CASSLLAGEETQYF.

CDR3 nucleotides: TGTGCCAGCAGTACCCCCCGACAGCTAGGCAATGAGCAGTTCTTC. Protein sequence: CASSTPRQLGNEQFF. The V and J genes are TRBV27 and TRBJ2-1; a possible D gene is TRBD1 (5 bases). CDR1 and CDR2 from the germline V gene are MNHEY and SMNVEV (reference sequence). CDR3 length: 15 residues. With 5 bases removed from V and 6 bases from J, the gap between germline ends came to 17 bases.

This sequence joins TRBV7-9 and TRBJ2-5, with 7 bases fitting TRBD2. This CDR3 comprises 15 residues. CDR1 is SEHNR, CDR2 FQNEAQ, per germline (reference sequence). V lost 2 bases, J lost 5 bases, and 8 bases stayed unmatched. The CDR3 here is CASSLLGGSGETQYF. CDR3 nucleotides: TGTGCCAGCAGCTTATTGGGAGGGAGTGGCGAGACCCAGTACTTC.

In DNA, the CDR3 is TGTGCCAGCAGCCCGGGGGGGTGGCAGCCCCAGCATTTT. It is translated as CASSPGGWQPQHF. The genes are TRBV7-2 and TRBJ1-5; the D gene is possibly TRBD1 (5 bases). Trimming took off 5 bases at V and 7 bases at J, with 12 bases between the two ends. Germline CDR1 reads SGHTA; CDR2 reads FQGNSA. The CDR3 sequence is 13 residues long.

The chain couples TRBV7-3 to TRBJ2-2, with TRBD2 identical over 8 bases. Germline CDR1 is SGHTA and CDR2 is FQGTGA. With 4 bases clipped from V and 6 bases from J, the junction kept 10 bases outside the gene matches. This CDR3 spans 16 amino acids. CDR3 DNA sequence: TGTGCCAGCAGCTCGGGACTAGTAGGCGAAGCCGGGGAGCTGTTTTTT. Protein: CASSSGLVGEAGELFF.

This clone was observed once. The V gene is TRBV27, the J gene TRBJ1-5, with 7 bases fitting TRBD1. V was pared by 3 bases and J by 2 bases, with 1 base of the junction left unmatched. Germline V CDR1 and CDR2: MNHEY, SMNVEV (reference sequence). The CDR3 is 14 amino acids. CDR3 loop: CASSFQGGNQPQHF. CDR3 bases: TGTGCCAGCAGTTTCCAGGGGGGCAATCAGCCCCAGCATTTT.